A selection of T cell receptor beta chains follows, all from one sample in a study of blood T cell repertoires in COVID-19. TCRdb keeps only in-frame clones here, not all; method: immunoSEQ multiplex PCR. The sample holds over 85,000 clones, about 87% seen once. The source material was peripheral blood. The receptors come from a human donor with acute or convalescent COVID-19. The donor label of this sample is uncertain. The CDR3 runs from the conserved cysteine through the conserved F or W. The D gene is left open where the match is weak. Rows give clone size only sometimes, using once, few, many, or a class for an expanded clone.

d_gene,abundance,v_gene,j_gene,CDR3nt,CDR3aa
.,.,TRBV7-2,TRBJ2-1,TGTGCCAGCAGCTTACTGGTGGGCAGGGGAAGGAATGAGCAGTTCTTC,CASSLLVGRGRNEQFF
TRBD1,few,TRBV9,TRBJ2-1,TGTGCCAGCAACTCTATAGGACAGGCCGACTCCTACAATGAGCAGTTCTTC,CASNSIGQADSYNEQFF
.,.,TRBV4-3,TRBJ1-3,TGCGCCAGCAGCCAAGATCAGGGAAACACCATATATTTT,CASSQDQGNTIYF
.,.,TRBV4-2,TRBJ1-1,TGTGCCAGCAGCCAAGAAGGGGCGGTCGGCAGCCTGAACACTGAAGCTTTCTTT,CASSQEGAVGSLNTEAFF
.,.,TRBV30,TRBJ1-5,TGTGCCTGGGGCACAGGGTATCAGCCCCAGCATTTT,CAWGTGYQPQHF
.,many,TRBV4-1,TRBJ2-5,TGCGCCAGCAGCCAAGAGTCAGGGGACCAGTACTTC,CASSQESGDQYF
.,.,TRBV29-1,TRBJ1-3,TGCAGCGTTGCTGCATTCGAGGGAAACACCATATATTTT,CSVAAFEGNTIYF
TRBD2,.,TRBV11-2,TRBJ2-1,TGTGCCAGCAGCTCGGGGGGGCGCAATGAGCAGTTCTTC,CASSSGGRNEQFF
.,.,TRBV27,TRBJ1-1,TGTGCCAGCAGTTTTGGGCCCCAACCAGAGCCCTCCACTGAAGCTTTCTTT,CASSFGPQPEPSTEAFF
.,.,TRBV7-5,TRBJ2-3,TGTGCCAGAAGCCTGAACAGGTCCCTTAATCCCCTAGATACGCAGTATTTT,CARSLNRSLNPLDTQYF
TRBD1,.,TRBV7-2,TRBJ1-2,TGTGCCAGCAGCTTTCCGACAGGGGGCTTCTATGGCTACACCTTC,CASSFPTGGFYGYTF
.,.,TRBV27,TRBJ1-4,TGTGCCAGCAGTTTATCGAGGCAGATACATGAAAAACTGTTTTTT,CASSLSRQIHEKLFF
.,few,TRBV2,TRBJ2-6,TGTGCCAGCAGTCTGACAGGCGAAAGCTCTGGGGCCAACGTCCTGACTTTC,CASSLTGESSGANVLTF
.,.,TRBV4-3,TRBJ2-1,TGCGCCAGCAGCCAAGATCCACTCGGGGCCTACAATGAGCAGTTCTTC,CASSQDPLGAYNEQFF
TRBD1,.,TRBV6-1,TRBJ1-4,TGTGCCAGCAGTGCCCGGCAGGGGGTGGGAGCAACTAATGAAAAACTGTTTTTT,CASSARQGVGATNEKLFF
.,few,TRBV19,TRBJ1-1,TGTGCCAGTAGTATAGCGGGGGGAAGAGGTGAAGCTTTCTTT,CASSIAGGRGEAFF
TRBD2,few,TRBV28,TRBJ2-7,TGTGCCAGCAGTCGCTACGGCGGGGGTCACTACGAGCAGTACTTC,CASSRYGGGHYEQYF
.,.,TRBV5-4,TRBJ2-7,TGTGCCACCCGCCGGGCGGGTAAGGTCAACGAGCAGTACTTC,CATRRAGKVNEQYF
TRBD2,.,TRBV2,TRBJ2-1,TGTGCCAGCAGGGTCCTAGCGGGGGGCGAGCAGTTCTTC,CASRVLAGGEQFF
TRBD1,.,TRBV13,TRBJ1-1,TGTGCCAGCAGCTTAGGGGGGGACAGGGGAGAGGATGCAGCTTTCTTT,CASSLGGDRGEDAAFF
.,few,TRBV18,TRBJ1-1,TGTGCCAGCTCACTGGGGGGGAACACTGAAGCTTTCTTT,CASSLGGNTEAFF
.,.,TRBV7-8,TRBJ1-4,TGTGCCAGCAGCTTATTATCGGGAGCAACTAATGAAAAACTGTTTTTT,CASSLLSGATNEKLFF
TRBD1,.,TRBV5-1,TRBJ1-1,TGCGCCAGCACCACCTCGGGGGGACAGGGGTTGAACACTGAAGCTTTCTTT,CASTTSGGQGLNTEAFF
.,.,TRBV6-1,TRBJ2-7,TGTGCCAGCAGTGAAGCTGAGTCCATCTACGAGCAGTACTTC,CASSEAESIYEQYF
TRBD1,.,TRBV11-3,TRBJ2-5,TGTGCCAGCAGCGCACGGGACAGGGGAAACCAAGAGACCCAGTACTTC,CASSARDRGNQETQYF
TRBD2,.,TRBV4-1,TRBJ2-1,TGCGCCAGCAGCCAATCGGGAGGGGGGATCTCCTACAATGAGCAGTTCTTC,CASSQSGGGISYNEQFF
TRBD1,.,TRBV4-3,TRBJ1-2,TGCGCCAGCAGCCAAGATCTTGAACAGGGGAATGGCTACACCTTC,CASSQDLEQGNGYTF
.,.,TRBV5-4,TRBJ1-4,TGTGCCAGCAGCTTGGGGCAAAATGAAAAACTGTTTTTT,CASSLGQNEKLFF
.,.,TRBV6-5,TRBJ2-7,TGTGCCAGCAGTTACTCGAGTCATGGTACCTACGAGCAGTACTTC,CASSYSSHGTYEQYF
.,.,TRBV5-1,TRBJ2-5,TGCGCCAGCAGCTTCCAGGAACCTCAAGAGACCCAGTACTTC,CASSFQEPQETQYF
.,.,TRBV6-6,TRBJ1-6,TGTGCCAGCAGTTATGGCAAATACGATTCACCCCTCCACTTT,CASSYGKYDSPLHF
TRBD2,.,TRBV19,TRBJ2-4,TGTGCCAGTAGTGATTTTAGCGGGGGGCTCAAAAACATTCAGTACTTC,CASSDFSGGLKNIQYF
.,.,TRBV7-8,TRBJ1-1,TGTGCCAGCAGCCGAAGAAACGGGGGCACTGAAGCTTTCTTT,CASSRRNGGTEAFF
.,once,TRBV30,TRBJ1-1,TGTGCCTGGAGATTTCAGCGTAACACTGAAGCTTTCTTT,CAWRFQRNTEAFF
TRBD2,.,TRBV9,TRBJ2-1,TGTGCCAGCAGCGTCGGACTAGCGGGGGGGCCTGATGAGCAGTTCTTC,CASSVGLAGGPDEQFF
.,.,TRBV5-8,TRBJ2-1,TGTGCCAGCAGCTTCTACGATGAGCAGTTCTTC,CASSFYDEQFF
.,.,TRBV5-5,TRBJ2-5,TGTGCCAGCAGCTTGGATACGGGACTCCAAGAGACCCAGTACTTC,CASSLDTGLQETQYF
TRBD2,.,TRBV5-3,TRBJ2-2,TGTGCCGGAAGGACTAGCGGCTCCGGGGAGCTGTTTTTT,CAGRTSGSGELFF
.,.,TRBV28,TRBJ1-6,TGTGCCAGCGGAGGTCGGGAGACTAATAATTCACCCCTCCACTTT,CASGGRETNNSPLHF
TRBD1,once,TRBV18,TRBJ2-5,TGTGCCAGCTCGCCCACCGGGACAGGTAGAGAGACCCAGTACTTC,CASSPTGTGRETQYF
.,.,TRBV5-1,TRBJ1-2,TGCGCCAGCAGCTTGGGAGGGGGGGCTGGCTACACCTTC,CASSLGGGAGYTF
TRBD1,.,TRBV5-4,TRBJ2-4,TGTGCCAGCAGCTTGGTCGGGACAGAGAAAAACATTCAGTACTTC,CASSLVGTEKNIQYF